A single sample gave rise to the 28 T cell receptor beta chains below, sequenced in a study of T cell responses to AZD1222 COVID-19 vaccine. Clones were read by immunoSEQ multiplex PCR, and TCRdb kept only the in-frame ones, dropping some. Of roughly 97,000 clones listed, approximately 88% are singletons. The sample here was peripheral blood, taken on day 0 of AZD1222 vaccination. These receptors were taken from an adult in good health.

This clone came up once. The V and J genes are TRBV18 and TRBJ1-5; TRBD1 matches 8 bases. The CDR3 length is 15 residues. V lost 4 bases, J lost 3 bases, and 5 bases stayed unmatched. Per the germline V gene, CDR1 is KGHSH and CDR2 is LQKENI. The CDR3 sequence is CASSRATGANQPQHF. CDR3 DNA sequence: TGTGCCAGCTCACGAGCGACAGGGGCCAATCAGCCCCAGCATTTT.

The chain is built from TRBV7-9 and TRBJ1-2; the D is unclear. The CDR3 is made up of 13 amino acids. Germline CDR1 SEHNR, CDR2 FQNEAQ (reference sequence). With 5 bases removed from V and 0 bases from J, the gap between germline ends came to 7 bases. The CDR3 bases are TGTGCCAGCAGCAGTACAGCTAACTATGGCTACACCTTC. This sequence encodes CASSSTANYGYTF. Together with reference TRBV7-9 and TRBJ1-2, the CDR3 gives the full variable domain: DTGVSQNPRHKITKRGQNVTFRCDPISEHNRLYWYRQTLGQGPEFLTYFQNEAQLEKSRLLSDRFSAERPKGSFSTLEIQRTEQGDSAMYLCASSSTANYGYTFGSGTRLTVV.

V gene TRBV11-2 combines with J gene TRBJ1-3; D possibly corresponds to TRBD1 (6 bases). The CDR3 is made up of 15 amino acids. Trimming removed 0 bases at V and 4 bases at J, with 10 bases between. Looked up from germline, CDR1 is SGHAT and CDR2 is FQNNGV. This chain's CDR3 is CASSLDRGAGNTIYF. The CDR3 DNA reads TGTGCCAGCAGCTTAGACAGGGGTGCAGGAAACACCATATATTTT.

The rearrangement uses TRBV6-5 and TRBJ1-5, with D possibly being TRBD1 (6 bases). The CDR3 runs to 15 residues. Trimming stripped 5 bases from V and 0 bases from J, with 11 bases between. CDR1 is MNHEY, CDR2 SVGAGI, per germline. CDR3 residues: CASSPDRTSNQPQHF. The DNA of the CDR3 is TGTGCCAGCAGTCCCGACAGGACTAGCAATCAGCCCCAGCATTTT.

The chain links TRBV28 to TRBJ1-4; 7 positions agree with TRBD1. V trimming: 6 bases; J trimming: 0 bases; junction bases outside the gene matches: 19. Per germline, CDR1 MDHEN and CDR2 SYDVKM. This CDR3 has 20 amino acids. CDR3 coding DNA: TGTGCCAGCAGAGTTGCAGGGGGAAGCACAAATTATGCAACTAATGAAAAACTGTTTTTT. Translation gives CASRVAGGSTNYATNEKLFF.

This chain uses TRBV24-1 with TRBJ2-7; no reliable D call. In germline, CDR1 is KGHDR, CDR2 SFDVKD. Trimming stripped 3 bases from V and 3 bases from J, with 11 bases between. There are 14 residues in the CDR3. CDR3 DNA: TGTGCCACCAGTGATCCTCGGACGGGCTACGAGCAGTACTTC. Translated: CATSDPRTGYEQYF.

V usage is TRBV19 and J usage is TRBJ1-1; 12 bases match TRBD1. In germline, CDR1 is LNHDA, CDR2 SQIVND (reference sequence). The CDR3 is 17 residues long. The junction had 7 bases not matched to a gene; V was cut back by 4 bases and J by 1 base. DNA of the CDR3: TGTGCCAGTAGTAACCGGGACAGGGGGCGCCGGAACACTGAAGCTTTCTTT. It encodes CASSNRDRGRRNTEAFF.

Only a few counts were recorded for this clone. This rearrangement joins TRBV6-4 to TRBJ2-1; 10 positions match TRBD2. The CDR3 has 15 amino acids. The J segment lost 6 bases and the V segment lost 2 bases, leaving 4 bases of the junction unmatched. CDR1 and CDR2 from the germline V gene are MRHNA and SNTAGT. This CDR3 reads CASSDGAGGSNEQFF. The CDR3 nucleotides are TGTGCCAGCAGTGACGGAGCGGGGGGGAGCAATGAGCAGTTCTTC.

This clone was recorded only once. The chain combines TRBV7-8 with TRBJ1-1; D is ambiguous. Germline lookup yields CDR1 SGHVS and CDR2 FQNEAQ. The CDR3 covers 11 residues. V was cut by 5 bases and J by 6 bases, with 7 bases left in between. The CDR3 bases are TGTGCCAGCAGCGCCCTGTCTGAAGCTTTCTTT. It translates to CASSALSEAFF.

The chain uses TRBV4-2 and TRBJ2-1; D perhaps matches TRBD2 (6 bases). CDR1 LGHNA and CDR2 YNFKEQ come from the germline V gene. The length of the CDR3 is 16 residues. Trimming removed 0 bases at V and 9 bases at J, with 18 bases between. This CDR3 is CASSQDIGSSSGEQFF. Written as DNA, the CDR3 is TGTGCCAGCAGCCAAGACATCGGGAGCTCGTCGGGTGAGCAGTTCTTC.

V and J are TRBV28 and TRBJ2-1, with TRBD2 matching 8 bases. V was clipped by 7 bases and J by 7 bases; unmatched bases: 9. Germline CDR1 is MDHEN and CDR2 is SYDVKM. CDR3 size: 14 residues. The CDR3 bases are TGTGCCAGCATGGGAGCGGGGGCCTGGAATGAGCAGTTCTTC. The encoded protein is CASMGAGAWNEQFF.

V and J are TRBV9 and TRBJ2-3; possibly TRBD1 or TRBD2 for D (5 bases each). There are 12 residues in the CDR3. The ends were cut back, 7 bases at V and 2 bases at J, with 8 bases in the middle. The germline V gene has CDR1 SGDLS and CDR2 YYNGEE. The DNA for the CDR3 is TGTGCCAGCGACGGGACCACAGATACGCAGTATTTT. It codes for CASDGTTDTQYF.

The CDR3 sequence is CASSTRQASGANVLTF. The CDR3 DNA reads TGTGCCAGTAGTACCCGACAGGCCTCTGGGGCCAACGTCCTGACTTTC. This chain uses TRBV19 with TRBJ2-6; a possible D gene is TRBD1 (6 bases). This CDR3 has 16 residues. The V and J ends lost 4 bases and 0 bases respectively, with 10 bases between them. Germline V CDR1 and CDR2: LNHDA, SQIVND (reference sequence). The variable domain in full, with the rest retrieved from reference TRBV19 and TRBJ2-6, is DGGITQSPKYLFRKEGQNVTLSCEQNLNHDAMYWYRQDPGQGLRLIYYSQIVNDFQKGDIAEGYSVSREKKESFPLTVTSAQKNPTAFYLCASSTRQASGANVLTFGAGSRLTVL.

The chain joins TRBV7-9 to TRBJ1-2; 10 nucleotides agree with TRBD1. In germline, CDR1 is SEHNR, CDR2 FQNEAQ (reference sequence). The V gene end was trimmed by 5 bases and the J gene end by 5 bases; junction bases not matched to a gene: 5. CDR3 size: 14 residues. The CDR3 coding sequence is TGTGCCAGCAGCGCGGGGACAGGGGCTTATGGCTACACCTTC. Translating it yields CASSAGTGAYGYTF.

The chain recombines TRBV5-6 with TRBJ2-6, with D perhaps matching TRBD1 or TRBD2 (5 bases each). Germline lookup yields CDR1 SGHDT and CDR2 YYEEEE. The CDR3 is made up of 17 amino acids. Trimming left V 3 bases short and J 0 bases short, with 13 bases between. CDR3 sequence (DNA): TGTGCCAGCAGCTACCCGACGGGGCACTCTGGGGCCAACGTCCTGACTTTC. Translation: CASSYPTGHSGANVLTF.

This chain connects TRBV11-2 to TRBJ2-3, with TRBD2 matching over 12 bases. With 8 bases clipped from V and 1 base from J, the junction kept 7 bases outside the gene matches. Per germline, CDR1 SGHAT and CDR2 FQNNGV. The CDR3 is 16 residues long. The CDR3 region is CASGLTSGGRTDTQYF. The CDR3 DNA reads TGTGCCAGCGGTTTGACTAGCGGGGGCCGCACAGATACGCAGTATTTT.

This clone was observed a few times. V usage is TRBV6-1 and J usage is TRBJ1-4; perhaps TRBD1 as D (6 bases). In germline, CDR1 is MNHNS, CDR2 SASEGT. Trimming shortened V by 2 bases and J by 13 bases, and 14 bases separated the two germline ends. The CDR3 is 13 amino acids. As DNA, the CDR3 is TGTGCCAGCAGTGAAACAGGGTTGGGCGGACTGTTTTTT. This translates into CASSETGLGGLFF.

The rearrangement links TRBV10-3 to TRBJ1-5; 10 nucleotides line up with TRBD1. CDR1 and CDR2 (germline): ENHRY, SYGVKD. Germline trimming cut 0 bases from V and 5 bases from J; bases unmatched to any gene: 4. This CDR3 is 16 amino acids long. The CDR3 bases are TGTGCCATCAGTGAGTCGAGACAGGGGGCAGATCAGCCCCAGCATTTT. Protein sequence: CAISESRQGADQPQHF.

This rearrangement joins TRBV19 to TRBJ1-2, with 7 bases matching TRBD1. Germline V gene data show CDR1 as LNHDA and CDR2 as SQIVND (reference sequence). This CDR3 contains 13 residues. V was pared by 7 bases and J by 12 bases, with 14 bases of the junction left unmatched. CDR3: CASTTGLGTENTF. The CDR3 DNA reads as TGTGCCAGTACCACCGGTCTTGGGACAGAAAACACCTTC. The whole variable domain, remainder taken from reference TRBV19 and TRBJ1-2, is DGGITQSPKYLFRKEGQNVTLSCEQNLNHDAMYWYRQDPGQGLRLIYYSQIVNDFQKGDIAEGYSVSREKKESFPLTVTSAQKNPTAFYLCASTTGLGTENTFGSGTRLTVV.

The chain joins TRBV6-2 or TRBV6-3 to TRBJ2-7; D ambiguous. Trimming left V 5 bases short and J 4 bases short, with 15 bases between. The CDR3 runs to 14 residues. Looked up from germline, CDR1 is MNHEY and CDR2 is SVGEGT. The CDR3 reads CASSPRTSIYEQYF. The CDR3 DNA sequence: TGTGCCAGCAGTCCCCGGACGTCTATTTACGAGCAGTACTTC.

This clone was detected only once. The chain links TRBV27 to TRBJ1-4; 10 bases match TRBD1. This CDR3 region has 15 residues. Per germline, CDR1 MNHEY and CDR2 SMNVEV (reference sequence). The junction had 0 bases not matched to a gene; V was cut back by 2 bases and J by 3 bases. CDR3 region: CASSLGTGANEKLFF. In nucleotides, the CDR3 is TGTGCCAGCAGTTTAGGGACAGGGGCTAATGAAAAACTGTTTTTT. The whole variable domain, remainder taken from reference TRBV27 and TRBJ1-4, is EAQVTQNPRYLITVTGKKLTVTCSQNMNHEYMSWYRQDPGLGLRQIYYSMNVEVTDKGDVPEGYKVSRKEKRNFPLILESPSPNQTSLYFCASSLGTGANEKLFFGSGTQLSVL.

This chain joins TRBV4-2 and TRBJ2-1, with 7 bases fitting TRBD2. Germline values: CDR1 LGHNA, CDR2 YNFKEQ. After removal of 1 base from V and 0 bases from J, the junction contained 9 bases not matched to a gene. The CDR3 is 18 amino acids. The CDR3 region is CASSQALGGSYSYNEQFF. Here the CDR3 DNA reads TGTGCCAGCAGCCAAGCTTTGGGCGGGAGTTACTCCTACAATGAGCAGTTCTTC.

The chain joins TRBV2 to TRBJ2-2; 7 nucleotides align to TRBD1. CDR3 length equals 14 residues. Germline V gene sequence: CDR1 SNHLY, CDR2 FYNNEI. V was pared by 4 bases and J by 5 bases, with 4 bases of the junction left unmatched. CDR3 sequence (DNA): TGTGCCAGCAGTGTTGACAGGGCGACCGGGGAGCTGTTTTTT. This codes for CASSVDRATGELFF.

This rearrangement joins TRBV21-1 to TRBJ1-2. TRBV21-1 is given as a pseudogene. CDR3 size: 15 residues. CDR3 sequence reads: CASSKAPGGVGGYTF. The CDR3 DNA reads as TGTGCCAGCAGCAAAGCCCCGGGCGGGGTAGGCGGCTACACCTTC.

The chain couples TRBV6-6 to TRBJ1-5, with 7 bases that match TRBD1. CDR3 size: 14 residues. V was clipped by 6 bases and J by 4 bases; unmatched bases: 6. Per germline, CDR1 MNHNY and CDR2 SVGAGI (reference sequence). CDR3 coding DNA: TGTGCCAGCAGCGCCGACAGGGCTAATCAGCCCCAGCATTTT. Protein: CASSADRANQPQHF.

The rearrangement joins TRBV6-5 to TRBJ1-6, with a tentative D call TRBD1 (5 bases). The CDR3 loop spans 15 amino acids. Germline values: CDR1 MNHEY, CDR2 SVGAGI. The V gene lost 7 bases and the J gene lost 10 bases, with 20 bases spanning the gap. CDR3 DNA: TGTGCCAGCAAAAGGGACCGGGGAGGAATATCACCCCTCCACTTT. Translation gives CASKRDRGGISPLHF.

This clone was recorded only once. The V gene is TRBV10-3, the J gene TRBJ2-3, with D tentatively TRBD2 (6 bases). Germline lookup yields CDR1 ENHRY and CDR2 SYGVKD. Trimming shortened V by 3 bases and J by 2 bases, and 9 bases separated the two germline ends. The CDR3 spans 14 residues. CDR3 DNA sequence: TGTGCCATCAGTGATGGGGGGATCACAGATACGCAGTATTTT. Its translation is CAISDGGITDTQYF.

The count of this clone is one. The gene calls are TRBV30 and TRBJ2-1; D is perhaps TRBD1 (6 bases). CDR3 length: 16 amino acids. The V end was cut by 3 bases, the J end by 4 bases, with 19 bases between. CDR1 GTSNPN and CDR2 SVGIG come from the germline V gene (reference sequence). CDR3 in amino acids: CAWSGHDRTTYNEQFF. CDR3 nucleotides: TGTGCCTGGAGCGGTCATGACAGGACGACTTACAATGAGCAGTTCTTC.